This T cell receptor (beta chain) originates from a study of tumor-infiltrating lymphocytes in oesophageal squamous cell carcinoma. One entry per CDR3 protein, called by TCRdb with MiXCR from the PCR reads. The sample records roughly 20,000 distinct CDR3 sequences, approximately 46% being singletons. In its sample, this clonotype ranks as medium-sized. The TCR originated in a female donor with esophageal squamous cell carcinoma. The sample taken for sequencing was normal esophageal tissue next to the tumor.

The chain's CDR3 is CASSVSVGETQYF. DNA for the CDR3: TGTGCCAGCAGTGTCAGCGTAGGTGAGACCCAGTACTTC. The chain employs TRBV2 and TRBJ2-5; D gene uncertain. CDR1 SNHLY and CDR2 FYNNEI come from the germline V gene. The CDR3 contains 13 residues. V lost 4 bases, J lost 5 bases, and 11 bases lay in between.